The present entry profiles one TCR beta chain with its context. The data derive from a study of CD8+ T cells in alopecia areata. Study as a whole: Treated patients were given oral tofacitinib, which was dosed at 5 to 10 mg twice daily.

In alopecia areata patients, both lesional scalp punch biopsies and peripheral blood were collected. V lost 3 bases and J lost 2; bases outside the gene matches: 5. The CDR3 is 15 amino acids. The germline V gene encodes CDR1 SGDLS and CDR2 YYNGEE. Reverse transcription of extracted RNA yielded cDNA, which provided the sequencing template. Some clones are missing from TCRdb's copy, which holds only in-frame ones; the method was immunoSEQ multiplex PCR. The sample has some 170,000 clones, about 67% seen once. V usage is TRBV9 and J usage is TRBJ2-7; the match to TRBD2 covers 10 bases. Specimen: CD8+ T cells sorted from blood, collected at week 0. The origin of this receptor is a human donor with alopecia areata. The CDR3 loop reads CASSASSGGTYEQYF. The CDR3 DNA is TGTGCCAGCAGCGCTAGTAGCGGGGGGACCTACGAGCAGTACTTC.